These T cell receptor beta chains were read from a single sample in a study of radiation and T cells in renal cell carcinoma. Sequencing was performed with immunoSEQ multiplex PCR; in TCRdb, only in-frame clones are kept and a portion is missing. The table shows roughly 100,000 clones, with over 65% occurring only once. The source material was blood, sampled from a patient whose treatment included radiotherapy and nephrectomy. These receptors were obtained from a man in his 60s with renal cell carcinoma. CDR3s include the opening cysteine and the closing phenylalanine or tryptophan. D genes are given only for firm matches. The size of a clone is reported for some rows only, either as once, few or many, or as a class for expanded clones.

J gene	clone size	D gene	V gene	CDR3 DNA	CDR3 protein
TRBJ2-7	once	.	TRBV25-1	TGTGCCAGCAGTGAATACTCAAGCTACGAGCAGTACTTC	CASSEYSSYEQYF
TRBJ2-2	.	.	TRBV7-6	TGTGCCATCGCAAGAAACACCGGGGAGCTGTTTTTT	CAIARNTGELFF
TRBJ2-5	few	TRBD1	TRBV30	TGTGCCTGGAGTGCGGGGAGAGGGGGCGCTCTGGGCCAGTACTTC	CAWSAGRGGALGQYF
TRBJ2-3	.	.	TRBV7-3	TGTGCCAGCAGCCCCTCGCATAGTTCAGATACGCAGTATTTT	CASSPSHSSDTQYF
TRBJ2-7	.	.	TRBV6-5	TGTGCCAGCAGTTACTCAGGAGAAAGCTCCTACGAGCAGTACTTC	CASSYSGESSYEQYF
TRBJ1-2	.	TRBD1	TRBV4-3	TGCGCCAGCAGCCAAGGGATAAGGACAGGGTGGGGCTACACCTTC	CASSQGIRTGWGYTF
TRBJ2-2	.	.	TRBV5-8	TGTGCCAGCAGCTTGGCCACAGGTTCGAACACCGGGGAGCTGTTTTTT	CASSLATGSNTGELFF
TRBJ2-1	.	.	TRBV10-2	TGCGCCAGCAGTGAGTCAATCCACAATGAGCAGTTCTTC	CASSESIHNEQFF
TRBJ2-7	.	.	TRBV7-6	TGTGCCAGCAGCCCGGACTTCTACGAGCAGTACTTC	CASSPDFYEQYF
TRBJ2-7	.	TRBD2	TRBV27	TGTGCCAGCAGTGCCCTAGCGGGGACCCTACGTGAGCAGTACTTC	CASSALAGTLREQYF
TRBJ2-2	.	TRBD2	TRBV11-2	TGTGCCAGCAGAAGCGGGAGTAGAACCGGGGAGCTGTTTTTT	CASRSGSRTGELFF
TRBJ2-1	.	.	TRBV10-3	TGTGCCATCAGTGGGTCGAGCTCCTACAATGAGCAGTTCTTC	CAISGSSSYNEQFF
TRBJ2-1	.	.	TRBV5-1	TGCGCCAGCAGCTTGCCTGGTCTTGAGCAGTTCTTC	CASSLPGLEQFF
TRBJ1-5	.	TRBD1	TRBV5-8	TGTGCCAGCAGCTCACAGGGGTATAGCAATCAGCCCCAGCATTTT	CASSSQGYSNQPQHF
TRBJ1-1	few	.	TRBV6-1	TGTGCCAGCGGCGGGGACAACACTGAAGCTTTCTTT	CASGGDNTEAFF
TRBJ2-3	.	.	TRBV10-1	TGCGCCAGCAGTGAGAGCGGAGAGTCCACAGATACGCAGTATTTT	CASSESGESTDTQYF
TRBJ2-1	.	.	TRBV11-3	TGTGCCAGCAGCTTAGACCCGACCTATTACAATGAGCAGTTCTTC	CASSLDPTYYNEQFF
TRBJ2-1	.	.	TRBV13	TGTGCCAGCAGCCCCGCTTACCAGCGCCAGGTTGGTGAGCAGTTCTTC	CASSPAYQRQVGEQFF
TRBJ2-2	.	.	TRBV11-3	TGTGCCAGCAGCTTAGGTTTTACCGGGGAGCTGTTTTTT	CASSLGFTGELFF
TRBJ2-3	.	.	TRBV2	TGTGCCAGCAGGGCCGGGACGGCCGGAACAGATACGCAGTATTTT	CASRAGTAGTDTQYF
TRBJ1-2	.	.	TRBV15	TGTGCCACCAGCAGAGATCTACAGGGCTATGGCTACACCTTC	CATSRDLQGYGYTF
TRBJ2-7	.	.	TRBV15	TGTGCCACCAGCAGAGAGGCCCAAAGCTCCTACGAGCAGTACTTC	CATSREAQSSYEQYF
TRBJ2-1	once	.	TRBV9	TGTGCCAGCAGCGTAGTAGGGGGAACCTTCTACAATGAGCAGTTCTTC	CASSVVGGTFYNEQFF
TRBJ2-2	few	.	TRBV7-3	TGTGCCAGTAGGGCCCCCGCCGACACCGGGGAGCTGTTTTTT	CASRAPADTGELFF
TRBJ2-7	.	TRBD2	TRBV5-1	TGCGCCAGCAGCTCCGGGACTAGCGGGAGAGGGAACGAGCAGTACTTC	CASSSGTSGRGNEQYF
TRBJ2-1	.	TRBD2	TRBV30	TGTGCCTGGAGTGTACGGGGTTTAGCGGGACACTACAATGAGCAGTTCTTC	CAWSVRGLAGHYNEQFF
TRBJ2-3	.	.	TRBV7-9	TGTGCCAGCAGCCTCCTCGCGGATACGCAGTATTTT	CASSLLADTQYF
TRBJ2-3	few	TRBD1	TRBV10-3	TGTGCCACGGGACAGGGGGAAGATACGCAGTATTTT	CATGQGEDTQYF
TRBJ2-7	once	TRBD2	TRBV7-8	TGTGCCAGCAGCTTTGGCCAGCTGGGACTAGCCCAGCGCGAGCAGTACTTC	CASSFGQLGLAQREQYF
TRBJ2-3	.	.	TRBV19	TGTGCCAGTACAACCCGTAGAGAACCGACAGATACGCAGTATTTT	CASTTRREPTDTQYF
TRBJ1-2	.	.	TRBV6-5	TGTGCCAGCGGAGTGAGGGGAAGTTATGGCTACACCTTC	CASGVRGSYGYTF
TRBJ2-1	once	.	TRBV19	TGTGCCAGTAGTATGGGACCCCACAATGAGCAGTTCTTC	CASSMGPHNEQFF
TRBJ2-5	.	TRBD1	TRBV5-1	TGCGCCAGCAGCGTCCGGGACAGCCAAGAGACCCAGTACTTC	CASSVRDSQETQYF
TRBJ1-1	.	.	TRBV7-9	TGTGCCAGCAGCTTAATCAGTGTAGAAGCTTTCTTT	CASSLISVEAFF
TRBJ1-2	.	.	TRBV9	TGTGCCAGCAGCGGCCGGGACCCTGAAGTGAATGGCTACACCTTC	CASSGRDPEVNGYTF
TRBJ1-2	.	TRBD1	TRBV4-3	TGCGCCAGCAGCCAAAGGGACAGGGGAAACTATGGCTACACCTTC	CASSQRDRGNYGYTF
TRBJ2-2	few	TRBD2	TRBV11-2	TGTGCCAGCAGCTTAGCCGGGACTAGCGGCACCGGGGAGCTGTTTTTT	CASSLAGTSGTGELFF
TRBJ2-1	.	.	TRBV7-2	TGTGCCAGCAGCTTTTTTCGGGGGAGCTCCTACAATGAGCAGTTCTTC	CASSFFRGSSYNEQFF
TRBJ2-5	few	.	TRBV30	TGTGCCTGGAAGTCGGGAGCAGGGGACTCCCAAGAGACCCAGTACTTC	CAWKSGAGDSQETQYF
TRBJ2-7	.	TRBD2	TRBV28	TGTGCCACCCTATCGGGAGGAGCTGTATCCTACGAGCAGTACTTC	CATLSGGAVSYEQYF
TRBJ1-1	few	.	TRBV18	TGTGCCAGCTCACCAGGGGACCCTGGAGCTTTCTTT	CASSPGDPGAFF
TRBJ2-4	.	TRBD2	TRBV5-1	TGCGCCAGCAGCTTGGGACGCGGGAGCACCAAAAACATTCAGTACTTC	CASSLGRGSTKNIQYF
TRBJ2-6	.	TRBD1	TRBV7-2	TGTGCCAGCAGACTAACAGGGGGCTCTGGGGCCAACGTCCTGACTTTC	CASRLTGGSGANVLTF
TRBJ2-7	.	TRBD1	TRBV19	TGTGCCAGTAGTCAGACAGGGGACACAGCGAGTCATACCTACGAGCAGTACTTC	CASSQTGDTASHTYEQYF
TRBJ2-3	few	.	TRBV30	TGTGCCTGGAGTGCAAGGGTCAGCACTAGCACAGATACGCAGTATTTT	CAWSARVSTSTDTQYF
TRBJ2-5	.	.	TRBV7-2	TGTGCCAGCAGCTTAGGTTGGGGGCAGGGGACCCAGTACTTC	CASSLGWGQGTQYF
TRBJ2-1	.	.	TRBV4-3	TGCGCCAGCGCCCTCCTAAGGGATCATGAGCAGTTCTTC	CASALLRDHEQFF
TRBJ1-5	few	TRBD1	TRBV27	TGTGCCAGCAGCACGACAGGGGATTCGATCCAGCCCCAGCATTTT	CASSTTGDSIQPQHF
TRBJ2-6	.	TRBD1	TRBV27	TGTGCCAGCAGTTTAGAGAGGCTGGGGACAGGCGTCCTGACTTTC	CASSLERLGTGVLTF
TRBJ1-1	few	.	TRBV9	TGTGCCAGCAGCGTAGACGGGGCGAGCACTGAAGCTTTCTTT	CASSVDGASTEAFF
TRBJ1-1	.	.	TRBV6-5	TGTGCCAGCAGTTACTCTGCGGATGTGGGAGCTTTCTTT	CASSYSADVGAFF
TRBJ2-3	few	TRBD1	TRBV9	TGTGCCAGCAGCGCCACCGGGACAGGGTACGATACGCAGTATTTT	CASSATGTGYDTQYF